This T cell receptor beta chain was sequenced for a study of human T cells and chemical hapten exposure. About the study: Diphenylcyclopropenone was administered weekly to the scalp of patients throughout the roughly 24-week study.

TCRdb re-called the RACE reads through MiXCR, storing one row per CDR3 protein. This table holds tens of thousands of distinct CDR3 sequences, 9.5% to 10% found once. Study conclusions and caveats: Sensitizing with DPC caused no change in TCRs above 1 in 1000 frequency.

Comments on this clonotype: Its antigen is unknown.

Time point here: pre-sensitization, week 0. The treatment is: therapeutic diphenylcyclopropenone sensitization with weekly scalp DPC. Total RNA was isolated from whole blood that had not been fractionated. V lost 5 bases and J lost 0; bases outside the gene matches: 12. This CDR3 region has 19 residues. Germline loops: CDR1 DFQATT, CDR2 SNEGSKA (reference sequence). Here the sequenced sample was whole blood, taken in connection with sensitization to the hapten diphenylcyclopropenone (DPC). The sequence came from a woman aged 25 to 39 with alopecia areata. Some clones in this sample may be carry-over from other donors' samples. The chain has TRBV20-1 and TRBJ2-1, with TRBD2 matching 14 bases. CDR3 bases: TGCAGTGCTTGCACCGGGACTAGCGGGGGTCTGAGCTCCTACAATGAGCAGTTCTTC. Its protein product is CSACTGTSGGLSSYNEQFF.